This TCR beta chain was recovered during a study of CD8+ T cells in alopecia areata. Whole-study findings and limits: Resident alphabeta T cells of normal skin are also sequenced in scalp samples.

CDR3 length: 13 residues. The germline CDR1 and CDR2 sequences are SGHRS and YFSETQ. V lost 6 bases to trimming and J lost 5 bases; unmatched junction nucleotides: 5. The treatment: oral pan-JAK inhibitor, 5-10 mg twice daily. Comment on this clone: No antigen is known for it.

Following extraction, RNA underwent reverse transcription to cDNA, which served as the sequencing template. Sequenced by immunoSEQ multiplex PCR; TCRdb stores in-frame clones only, minus some. The sample holds some 190,000 clones, approximately 72% seen once. The chain carries TRBV5-1 and TRBJ1-1, with 9 nucleotides matching TRBD1. The specimen comprised CD4+ T cells sorted from blood, sampled at week 44, from a patient treated with tofacitinib. This receptor was obtained from a human donor with alopecia areata. This chain's CDR3 is CASKDRGRTEAFF. CDR3 DNA sequence: TGCGCCAGCAAGGACAGGGGAAGGACTGAAGCTTTCTTT.